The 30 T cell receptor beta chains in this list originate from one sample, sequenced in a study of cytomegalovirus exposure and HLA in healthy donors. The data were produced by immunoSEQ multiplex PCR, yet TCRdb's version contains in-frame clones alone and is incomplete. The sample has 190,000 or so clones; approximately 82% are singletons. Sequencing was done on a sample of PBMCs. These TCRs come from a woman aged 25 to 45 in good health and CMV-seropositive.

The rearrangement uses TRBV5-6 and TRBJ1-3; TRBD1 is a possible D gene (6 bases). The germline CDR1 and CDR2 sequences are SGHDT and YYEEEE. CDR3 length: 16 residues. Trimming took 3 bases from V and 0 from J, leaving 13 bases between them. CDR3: CASSSGGAISGNTIYF. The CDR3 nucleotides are TGTGCCAGCAGCTCCGGGGGGGCTATCTCTGGAAACACCATATATTTT.

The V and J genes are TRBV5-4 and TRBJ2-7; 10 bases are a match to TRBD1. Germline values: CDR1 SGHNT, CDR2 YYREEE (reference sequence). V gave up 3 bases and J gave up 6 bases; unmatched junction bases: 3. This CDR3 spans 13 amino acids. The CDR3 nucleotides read TGTGCCAGCAGCTCCCGGGACAGGGGCGAGCAGTACTTC. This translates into CASSSRDRGEQYF.

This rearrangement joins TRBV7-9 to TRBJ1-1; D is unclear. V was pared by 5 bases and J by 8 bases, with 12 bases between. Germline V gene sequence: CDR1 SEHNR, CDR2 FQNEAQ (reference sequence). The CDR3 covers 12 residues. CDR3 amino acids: CASSRTAQEAFF. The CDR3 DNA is TGTGCCAGCAGCCGGACTGCCCAGGAAGCTTTCTTT.

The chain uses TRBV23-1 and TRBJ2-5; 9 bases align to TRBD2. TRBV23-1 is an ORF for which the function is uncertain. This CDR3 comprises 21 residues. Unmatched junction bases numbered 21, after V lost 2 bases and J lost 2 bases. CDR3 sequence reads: CASSQRPSDGPAGGTQETQYF. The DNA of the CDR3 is TGCGCCAGCAGTCAACGTCCATCGGACGGACCAGCGGGAGGCACTCAAGAGACCCAGTACTTC.

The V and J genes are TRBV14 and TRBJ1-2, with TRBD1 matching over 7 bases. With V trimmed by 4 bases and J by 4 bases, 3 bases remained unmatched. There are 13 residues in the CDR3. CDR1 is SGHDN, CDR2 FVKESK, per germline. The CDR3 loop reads CASSPDRTYGYTF. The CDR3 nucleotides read TGTGCCAGCAGCCCGGACAGGACCTATGGCTACACCTTC.

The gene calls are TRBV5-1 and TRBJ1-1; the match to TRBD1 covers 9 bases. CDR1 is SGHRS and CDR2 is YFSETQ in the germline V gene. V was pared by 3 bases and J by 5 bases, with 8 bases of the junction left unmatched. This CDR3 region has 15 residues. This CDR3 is CASSYRTGVRTEAFF. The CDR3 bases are TGCGCCAGCAGCTACAGGACAGGGGTTCGAACTGAAGCTTTCTTT.

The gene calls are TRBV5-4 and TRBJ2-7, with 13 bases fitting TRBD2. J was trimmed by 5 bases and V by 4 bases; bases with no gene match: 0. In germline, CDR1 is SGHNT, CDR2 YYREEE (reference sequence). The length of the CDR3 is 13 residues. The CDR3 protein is CASSGLAGDEQYF. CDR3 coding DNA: TGTGCCAGCAGCGGACTAGCGGGAGACGAGCAGTACTTC.

For the CDR3, the DNA is TGCGCCAGCAGAGAGGGGGACAGGACTGAAGCTTTCTTT. Translated, it gives CASREGDRTEAFF. V usage is TRBV5-1 and J usage is TRBJ1-1, with 8 nucleotides matching TRBD1. With V trimmed by 5 bases and J by 5 bases, 5 bases remained unmatched. CDR1 is SGHRS, CDR2 YFSETQ, per germline. The CDR3 spans 13 residues.

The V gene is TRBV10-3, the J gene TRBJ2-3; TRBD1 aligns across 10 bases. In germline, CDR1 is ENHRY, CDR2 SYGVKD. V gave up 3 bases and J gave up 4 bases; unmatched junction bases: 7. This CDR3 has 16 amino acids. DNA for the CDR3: TGTGCCATCAGTGATCCGGGACAGGGGAACGCAGATACGCAGTATTTT. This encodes CAISDPGQGNADTQYF.

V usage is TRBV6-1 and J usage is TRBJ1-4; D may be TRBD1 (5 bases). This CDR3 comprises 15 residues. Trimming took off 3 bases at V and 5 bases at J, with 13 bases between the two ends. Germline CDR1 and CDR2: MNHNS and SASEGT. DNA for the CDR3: TGTGCCAGCAGTGAGGACATAGGAGTCAATGAAAAACTGTTTTTT. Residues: CASSEDIGVNEKLFF.

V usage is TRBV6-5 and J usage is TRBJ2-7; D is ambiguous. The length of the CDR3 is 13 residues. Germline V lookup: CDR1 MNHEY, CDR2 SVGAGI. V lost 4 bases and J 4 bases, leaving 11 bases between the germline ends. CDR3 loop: CASSSPSTYEQYF. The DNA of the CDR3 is TGTGCCAGCAGTTCCCCCTCTACTTACGAGCAGTACTTC.

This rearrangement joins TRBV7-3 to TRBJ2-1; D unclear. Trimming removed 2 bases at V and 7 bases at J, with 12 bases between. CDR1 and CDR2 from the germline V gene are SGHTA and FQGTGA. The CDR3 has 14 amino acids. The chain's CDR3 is CASSLDLAVNEQFF. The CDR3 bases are TGTGCCAGCAGCTTAGACCTGGCGGTGAATGAGCAGTTCTTC.

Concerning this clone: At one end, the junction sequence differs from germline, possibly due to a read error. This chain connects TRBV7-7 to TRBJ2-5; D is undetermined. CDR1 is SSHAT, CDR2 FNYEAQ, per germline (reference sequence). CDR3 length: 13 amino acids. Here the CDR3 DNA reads TGTGCTAGCAGCTTAGAACGTAGTCAGACCCAGTACTTC. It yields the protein CASSLERSQTQYF.

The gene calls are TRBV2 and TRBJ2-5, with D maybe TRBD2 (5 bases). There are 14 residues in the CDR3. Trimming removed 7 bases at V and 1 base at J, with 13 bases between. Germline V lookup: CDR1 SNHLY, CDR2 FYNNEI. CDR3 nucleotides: TGTGCCAGCAAGCCCGACTACTCCCAAGAGACCCAGTACTTC. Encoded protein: CASKPDYSQETQYF.

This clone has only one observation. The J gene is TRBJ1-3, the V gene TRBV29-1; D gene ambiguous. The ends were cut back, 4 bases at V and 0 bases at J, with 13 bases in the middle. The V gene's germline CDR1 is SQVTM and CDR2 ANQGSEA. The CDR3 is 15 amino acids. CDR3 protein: CSVVPQSRSGNTIYF. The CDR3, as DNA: TGCAGCGTTGTACCTCAGTCCCGCTCTGGAAACACCATATATTTT.

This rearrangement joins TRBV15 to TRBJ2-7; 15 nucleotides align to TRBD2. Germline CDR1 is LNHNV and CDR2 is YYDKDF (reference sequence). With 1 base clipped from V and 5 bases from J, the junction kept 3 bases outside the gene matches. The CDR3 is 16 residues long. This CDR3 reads CATSRAGLAGGDEQYF. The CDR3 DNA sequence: TGTGCCACCAGCAGAGCCGGACTAGCGGGAGGGGACGAGCAGTACTTC.

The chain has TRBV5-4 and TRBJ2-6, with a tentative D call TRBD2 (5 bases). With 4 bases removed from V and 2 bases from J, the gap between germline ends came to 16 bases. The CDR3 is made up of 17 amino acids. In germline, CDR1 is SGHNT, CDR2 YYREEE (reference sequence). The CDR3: CASSRWMGATGANVLTF. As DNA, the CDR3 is TGTGCCAGCAGCCGGTGGATGGGAGCGACTGGGGCCAACGTCCTGACTTTC.

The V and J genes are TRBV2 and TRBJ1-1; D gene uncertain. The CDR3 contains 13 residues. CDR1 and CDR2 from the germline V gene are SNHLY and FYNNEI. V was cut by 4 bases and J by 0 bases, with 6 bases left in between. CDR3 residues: CASSGSVNTEAFF. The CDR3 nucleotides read TGTGCCAGCAGTGGTTCGGTGAACACTGAAGCTTTCTTT.

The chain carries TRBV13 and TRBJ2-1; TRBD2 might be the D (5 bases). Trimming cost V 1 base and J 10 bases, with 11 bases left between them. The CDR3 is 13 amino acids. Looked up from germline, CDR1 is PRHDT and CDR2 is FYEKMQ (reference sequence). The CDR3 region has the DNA TGTGCCAGCAGCTTAGATCGGGGAGAAGAGCAGTTCTTC. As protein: CASSLDRGEEQFF.

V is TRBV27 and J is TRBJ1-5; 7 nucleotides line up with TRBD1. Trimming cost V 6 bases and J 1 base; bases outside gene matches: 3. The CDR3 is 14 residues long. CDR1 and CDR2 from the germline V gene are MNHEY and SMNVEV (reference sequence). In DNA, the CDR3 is TGTGCCAGCAGGTTAGGGGGCAGCAATCAGCCCCAGCATTTT. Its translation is CASRLGGSNQPQHF.

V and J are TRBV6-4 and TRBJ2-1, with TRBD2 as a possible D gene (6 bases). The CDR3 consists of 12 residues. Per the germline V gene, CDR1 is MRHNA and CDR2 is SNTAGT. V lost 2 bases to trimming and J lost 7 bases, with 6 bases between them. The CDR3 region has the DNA TGTGCCAGCAGTGACGGGACTAATGAGCAGTTCTTC. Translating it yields CASSDGTNEQFF.

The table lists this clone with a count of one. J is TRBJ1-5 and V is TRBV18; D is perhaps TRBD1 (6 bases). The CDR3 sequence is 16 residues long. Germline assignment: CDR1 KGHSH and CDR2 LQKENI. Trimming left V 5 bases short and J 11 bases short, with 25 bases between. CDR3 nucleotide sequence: TGTGCCAGCTCAGCCGTCTCTGGACAGCTGGATAGGACCCAGCATTTT. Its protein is CASSAVSGQLDRTQHF.

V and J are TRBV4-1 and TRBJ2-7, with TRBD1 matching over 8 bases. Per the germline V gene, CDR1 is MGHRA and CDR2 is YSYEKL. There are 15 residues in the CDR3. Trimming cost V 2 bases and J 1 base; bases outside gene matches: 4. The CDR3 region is CASSQTRDRSYEQYF. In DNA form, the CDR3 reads TGCGCCAGCAGCCAAACTAGGGACAGGTCCTACGAGCAGTACTTC.

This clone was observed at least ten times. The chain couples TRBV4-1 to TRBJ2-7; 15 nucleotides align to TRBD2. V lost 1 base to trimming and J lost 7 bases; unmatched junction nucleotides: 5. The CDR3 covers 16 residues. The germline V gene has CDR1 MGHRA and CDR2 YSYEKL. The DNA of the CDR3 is TGCGCCAGCAGCCAAGGCTGGGGACTAGCGGGAGGTGAGCAGTACTTC. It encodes CASSQGWGLAGGEQYF.

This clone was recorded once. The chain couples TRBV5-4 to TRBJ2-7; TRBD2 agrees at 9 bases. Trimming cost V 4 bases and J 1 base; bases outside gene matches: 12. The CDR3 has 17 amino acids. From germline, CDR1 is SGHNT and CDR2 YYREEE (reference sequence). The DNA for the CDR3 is TGTGCCAGCAGCCGACGAGCAAGTCTAGCGGGATCCTACGAGCAGTACTTC. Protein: CASSRRASLAGSYEQYF.

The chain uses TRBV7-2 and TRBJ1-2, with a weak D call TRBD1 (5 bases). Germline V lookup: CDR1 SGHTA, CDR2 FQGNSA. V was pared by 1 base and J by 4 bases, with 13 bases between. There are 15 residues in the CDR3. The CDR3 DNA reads TGTGCCAGCAGCTTAGGCCCGGGACTGTCCTATGGCTACACCTTC. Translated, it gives CASSLGPGLSYGYTF.

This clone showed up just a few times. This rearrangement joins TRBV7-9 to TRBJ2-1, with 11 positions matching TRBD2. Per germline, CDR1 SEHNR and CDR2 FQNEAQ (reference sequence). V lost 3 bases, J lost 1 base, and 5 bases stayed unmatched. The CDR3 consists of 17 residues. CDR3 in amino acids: CASSFRGTSGSYNEQFF. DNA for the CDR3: TGTGCCAGCAGCTTCCGGGGGACTAGCGGATCCTACAATGAGCAGTTCTTC.

The CDR3 coding sequence is TGTGCCAGCAGCGTACTTGGCCGCAGCACAGATACGCAGTATTTT. Its translation is CASSVLGRSTDTQYF. This chain uses TRBV9 with TRBJ2-3, with D hard to call. Trimming stripped 1 base from V and 0 bases from J, with 9 bases between. The CDR3 length is 15 residues. Germline values: CDR1 SGDLS, CDR2 YYNGEE.

For the CDR3, the DNA is TGTGCCAGCAGCCGCGACCCCGGGACAGCGTACGAGCAGTACTTC. Residues: CASSRDPGTAYEQYF. V and J are TRBV7-3 and TRBJ2-7; 7 bases map to TRBD1. The CDR3 has 15 amino acids. The junction had 11 bases not matched to a gene; V was cut back by 5 bases and J by 4 bases. Germline CDR1 reads SGHTA; CDR2 reads FQGTGA.

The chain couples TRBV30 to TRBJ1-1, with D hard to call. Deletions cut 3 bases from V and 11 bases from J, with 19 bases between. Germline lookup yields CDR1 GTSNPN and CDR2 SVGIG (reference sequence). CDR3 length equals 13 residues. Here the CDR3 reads CAWSGLYVTVAFF. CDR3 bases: TGTGCCTGGAGCGGACTCTATGTAACCGTTGCTTTCTTT.